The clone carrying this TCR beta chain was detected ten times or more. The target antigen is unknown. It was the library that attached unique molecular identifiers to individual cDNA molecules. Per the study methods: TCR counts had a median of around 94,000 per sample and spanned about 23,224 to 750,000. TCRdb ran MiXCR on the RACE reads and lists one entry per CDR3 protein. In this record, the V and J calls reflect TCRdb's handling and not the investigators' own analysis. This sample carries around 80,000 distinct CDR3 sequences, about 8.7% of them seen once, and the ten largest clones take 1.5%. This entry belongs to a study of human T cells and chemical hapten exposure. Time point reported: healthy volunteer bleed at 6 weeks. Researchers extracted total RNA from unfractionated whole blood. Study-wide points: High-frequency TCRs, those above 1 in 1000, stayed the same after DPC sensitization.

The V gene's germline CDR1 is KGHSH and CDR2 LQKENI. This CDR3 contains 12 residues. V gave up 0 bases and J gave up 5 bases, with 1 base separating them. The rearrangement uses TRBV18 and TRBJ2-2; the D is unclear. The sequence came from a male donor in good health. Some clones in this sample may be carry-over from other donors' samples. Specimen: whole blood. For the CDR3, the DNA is TGTGCCAGCTCACCACCGACCGGGGAGCTGTTTTTT. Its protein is CASSPPTGELFF.